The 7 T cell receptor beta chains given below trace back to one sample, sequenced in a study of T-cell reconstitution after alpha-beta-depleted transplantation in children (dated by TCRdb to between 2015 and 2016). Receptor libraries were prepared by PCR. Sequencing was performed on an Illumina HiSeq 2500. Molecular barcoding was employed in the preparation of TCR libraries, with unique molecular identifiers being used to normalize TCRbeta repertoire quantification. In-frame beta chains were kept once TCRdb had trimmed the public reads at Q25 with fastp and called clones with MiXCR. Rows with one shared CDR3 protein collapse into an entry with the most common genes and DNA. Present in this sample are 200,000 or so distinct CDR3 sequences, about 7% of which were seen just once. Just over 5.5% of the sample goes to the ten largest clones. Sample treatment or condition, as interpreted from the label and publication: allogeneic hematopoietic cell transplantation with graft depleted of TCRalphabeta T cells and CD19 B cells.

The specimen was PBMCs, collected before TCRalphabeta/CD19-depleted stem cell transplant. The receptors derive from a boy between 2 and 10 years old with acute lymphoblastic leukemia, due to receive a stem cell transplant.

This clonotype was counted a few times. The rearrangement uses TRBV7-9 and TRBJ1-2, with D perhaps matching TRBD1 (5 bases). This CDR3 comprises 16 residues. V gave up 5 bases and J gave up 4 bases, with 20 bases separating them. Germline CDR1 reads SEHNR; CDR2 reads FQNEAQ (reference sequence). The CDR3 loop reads CASSPLKGGTLYGYTF. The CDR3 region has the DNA TGTGCCAGCAGCCCTCTCAAGGGAGGGACCCTCTATGGCTACACCTTC.

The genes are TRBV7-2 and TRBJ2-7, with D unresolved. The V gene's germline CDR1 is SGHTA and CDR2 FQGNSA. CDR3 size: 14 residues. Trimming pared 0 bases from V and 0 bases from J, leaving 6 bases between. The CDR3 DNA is TGTGCCAGCAGCTTAGCTCCAAGCTCCTACGAGCAGTACTTC. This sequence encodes CASSLAPSSYEQYF.

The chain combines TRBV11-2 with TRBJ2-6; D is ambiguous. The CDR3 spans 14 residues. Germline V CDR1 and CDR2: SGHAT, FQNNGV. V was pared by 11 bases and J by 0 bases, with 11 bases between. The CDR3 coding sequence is TGTGCCGCCCGTGGCTACTCTGGGGCCAACGTCCTGACTTTC. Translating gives CAARGYSGANVLTF.

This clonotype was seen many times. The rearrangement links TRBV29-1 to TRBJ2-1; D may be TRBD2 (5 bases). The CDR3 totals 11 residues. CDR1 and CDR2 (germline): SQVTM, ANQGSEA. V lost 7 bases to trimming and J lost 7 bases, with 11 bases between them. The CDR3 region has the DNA TGCAGCGCAAGGAGGATAAATGAGCAGTTCTTC. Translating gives CSARRINEQFF.

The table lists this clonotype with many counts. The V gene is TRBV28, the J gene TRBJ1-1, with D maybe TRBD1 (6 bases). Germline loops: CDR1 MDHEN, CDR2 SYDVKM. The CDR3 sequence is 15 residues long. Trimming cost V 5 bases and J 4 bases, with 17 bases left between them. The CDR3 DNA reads TGTGCCAGCAGTGTAGGAGGGGGAAGGGCCACTGAAGCTTTCTTT. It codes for CASSVGGGRATEAFF.

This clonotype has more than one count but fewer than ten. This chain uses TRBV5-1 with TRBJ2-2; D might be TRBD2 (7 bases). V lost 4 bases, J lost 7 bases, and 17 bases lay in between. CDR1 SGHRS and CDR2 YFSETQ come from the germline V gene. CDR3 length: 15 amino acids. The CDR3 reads CASSEGGAASGELFF. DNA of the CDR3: TGCGCCAGCAGCGAAGGGGGGGCCGCGAGCGGGGAGCTGTTTTTT.

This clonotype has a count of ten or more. In DNA, the CDR3 is TGTGCCAGCATCCCCGGGACAGGGGCCTACGAGCAGTACTTC. Translated, it gives CASIPGTGAYEQYF. The rearrangement links TRBV6-2 or TRBV6-3 to TRBJ2-7; TRBD1 aligns across 10 bases. This CDR3 is 14 amino acids long. Germline loops: CDR1 MNHEY, CDR2 SVGEGT. V shed 7 bases and J 2 bases; nucleotides not matched to a gene: 5.